This T cell receptor beta chain was recorded in a study of T cell responses to AZD1222 COVID-19 vaccine. This table comes from immunoSEQ multiplex PCR, and its TCRdb copy is limited to in-frame clones, with some not included. This sample yields over 75,000 clones, of which around nine tenths are seen a single time; approximately 2.1% belongs to the top ten. The germline V gene encodes CDR1 SNHLY and CDR2 FYNNEI. CDR3 size: 14 residues. V shed 4 bases and J shed 0 bases, with 10 bases lying between them. The specimen was peripheral blood, collected on day 0 of AZD1222 vaccination. This sequence was found in an adult in good health. The rearrangement uses TRBV2 and TRBJ2-7; D not resolved. Here the CDR3 DNA reads TGTGCCAGCAGTGGTACCTTGAGCTCCTACGAGCAGTACTTC. The encoded protein is CASSGTLSSYEQYF.